This T cell receptor (beta chain) derives from a study of T cell repertoires in cytomegalovirus infection. Via MiXCR, TCRdb re-called the reads, giving one row per CDR3 protein. Altogether roughly 110,000 distinct CDR3 sequences are present, 10% being singletons, with the ten largest covering approximately 33%. On this clonotype itself: No antigen is known for it.

Study-level points and caveats: HLA-C-restricted CMV-specific TCR beta clonotypes were dominant in the ex vivo response.

CDR1 and CDR2 (germline): KGHDR, SFDVKD. The CDR3 consists of 15 residues. J lost 5 bases, V lost 5 bases, and 5 bases had no gene match. Sequenced input: PBMCs, sequenced either directly or after in vitro stimulation (not recorded which). This chain connects TRBV24-1 to TRBJ1-5, with 10 bases identical to TRBD1. The sequence derives from a human donor in good health (CMV status not recorded). Some clones in this sample may be carry-over from other donors' samples. The CDR3 DNA reads TGTGCCACCAGTGGGGGGACAGGGGTGGATCAGCCCCAGCATTTT. This codes for CATSGGTGVDQPQHF.